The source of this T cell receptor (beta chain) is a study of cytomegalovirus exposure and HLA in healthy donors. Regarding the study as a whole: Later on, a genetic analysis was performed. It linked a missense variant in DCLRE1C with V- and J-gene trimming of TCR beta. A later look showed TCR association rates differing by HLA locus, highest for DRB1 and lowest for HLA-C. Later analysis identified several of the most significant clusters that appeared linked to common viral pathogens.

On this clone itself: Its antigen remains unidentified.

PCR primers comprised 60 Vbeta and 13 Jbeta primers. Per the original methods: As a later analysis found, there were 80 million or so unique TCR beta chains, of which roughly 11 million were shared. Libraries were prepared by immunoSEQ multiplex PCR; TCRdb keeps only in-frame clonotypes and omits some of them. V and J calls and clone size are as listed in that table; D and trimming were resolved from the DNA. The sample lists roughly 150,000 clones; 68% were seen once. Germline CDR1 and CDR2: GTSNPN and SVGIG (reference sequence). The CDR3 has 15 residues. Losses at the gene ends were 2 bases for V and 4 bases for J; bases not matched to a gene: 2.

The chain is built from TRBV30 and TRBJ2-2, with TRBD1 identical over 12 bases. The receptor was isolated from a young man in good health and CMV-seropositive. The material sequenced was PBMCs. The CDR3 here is CAWSTGQGATGELFF. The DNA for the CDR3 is TGTGCCTGGAGTACGGGACAGGGGGCCACCGGGGAGCTGTTTTTT.